Each of the 26 T cell receptor beta chains below was sequenced from the same sample in a study of blood T cells in healthy people across ages. Next came a second PCR, run for about 7 to 12 cycles, which used a sample-barcoded 5' primer along with a J-beta primer mix. MiXCR, run by TCRdb on the 5' RACE reads, gives a single entry per CDR3 protein. This repertoire shows about 680,000 distinct CDR3 sequences, more than 40% found once; its top ten account for 30% to 35%. Sequenced material: blood. The receptors here all came from a woman in her fifties or sixties in good health.

This chain joins TRBV6-4 and TRBJ2-3; D remains unclear. The CDR3 length is 13 residues. The ends were cut back, 2 bases at V and 3 bases at J, with 6 bases in the middle. Germline V lookup: CDR1 MRHNA, CDR2 SNTAGT. This CDR3 is CASSDGWTDTQYF. DNA of the CDR3: TGTGCCAGCAGTGACGGGTGGACAGATACGCAGTATTTT.

The V and J genes are TRBV7-8 and TRBJ1-2; D uncertain. The CDR3 spans 14 residues. Germline V gene sequence: CDR1 SGHVS, CDR2 FQNEAQ. V was cut by 1 base and J by 8 bases, with 14 bases left in between. The CDR3 region has the DNA TGTGCCAGCAGCTTAGTTTCTAGGGAGGGCGGCTACACCTTC. Encoded protein: CASSLVSREGGYTF.

V is TRBV20-1 and J is TRBJ1-1, with 7 bases lining up with TRBD1. The CDR3 spans 19 residues. Germline V CDR1 and CDR2: DFQATT, SNEGSKA (reference sequence). Trimming took 3 bases from V and 4 from J; bases not matched to a gene: 23. This chain's CDR3 is CSASLPMITGARRGTEAFF. CDR3 sequence (DNA): TGCAGTGCTAGCCTCCCCATGATAACAGGGGCGAGAAGGGGCACTGAAGCTTTCTTT.

On this clonotype itself: A much larger clone lies one base from this, so it may be a read error. The chain carries TRBV27 and TRBJ2-1, with 7 bases lining up with TRBD2. Germline CDR1 and CDR2: MNHEY and SMNVEV (reference sequence). This CDR3 spans 16 amino acids. Losses at the gene ends were 4 bases for V and 4 bases for J; bases not matched to a gene: 10. This CDR3 is CASSSSGEGRYNEQFF. CDR3 sequence (DNA): TGTGCCAGCAGTTCATCGGGGGAGGGGAGGTACAATGAGCAGTTCTTC.

The chain couples TRBV5-6 to TRBJ2-7, with 7 bases fitting TRBD2. Germline V gene sequence: CDR1 SGHDT, CDR2 YYEEEE. J gave up 2 bases and V 5 bases, and 10 bases lay outside the gene matches. The CDR3 extends over 15 amino acids. The CDR3 coding sequence is TGTGCCAGCAGTTTGACGGGCGGGAGCCCCTACGAGCAGTACTTC. It specifies CASSLTGGSPYEQYF.

The CDR3 loop is CASSSRTGAGLRNEQFF. The CDR3 DNA follows: TGTGCCAGCAGTTCCCGGACAGGGGCTGGGTTGAGGAATGAGCAGTTCTTC. The chain joins TRBV27 to TRBJ2-1, with 9 bases lining up with TRBD1. Germline CDR1 is MNHEY and CDR2 is SMNVEV (reference sequence). There are 17 residues in the CDR3. After removal of 4 bases from V and 7 bases from J, the junction contained 14 bases not matched to a gene.

This chain uses TRBV28 with TRBJ1-4, with D unresolved. This CDR3 is built from 15 residues. Germline CDR1 and CDR2: MDHEN and SYDVKM. Trimming took off 5 bases at V and 4 bases at J, with 14 bases between the two ends. CDR3 in amino acids: CASSPLGAGNEKLFF. In DNA, the CDR3 is TGTGCCAGCAGTCCGCTGGGCGCGGGTAATGAAAAACTGTTTTTT.

In its sample, this clonotype was seen a few times. The rearrangement uses TRBV20-1 and TRBJ2-7; 11 bases line up with TRBD2. V was clipped by 0 bases and J by 2 bases; unmatched bases: 9. CDR1 DFQATT and CDR2 SNEGSKA come from the germline V gene (reference sequence). The CDR3 extends over 17 amino acids. As DNA, the CDR3 is TGCAGTGCTAGAGATCGGGTAGCGGGAGGGTTTACCTACGAGCAGTACTTC. This gives the protein CSARDRVAGGFTYEQYF.

The J gene is TRBJ1-2, the V gene TRBV4-2; no clear D. Germline-derived CDR1 and CDR2 are LGHNA and YNFKEQ. CDR3 length equals 10 residues. The V end was cut by 0 bases, the J end by 7 bases, with 0 bases between. CDR3: CASSQDGYTF. The CDR3, as DNA: TGTGCCAGCAGCCAAGATGGCTACACCTTC.

Ten or more counts support this clonotype. The CDR3 region is CASSLDTGTQYF. CDR3 sequence (DNA): TGTGCCAGCAGCTTAGATACGGGGACGCAGTATTTT. The V gene is TRBV7-2, the J gene TRBJ2-3; weak D call: TRBD2 (5 bases). CDR3 length: 12 residues. The V end lost 1 base, the J end lost 9 bases, and 8 bases lay between the germline ends. CDR1 and CDR2 (germline): SGHTA, FQGNSA.

This clonotype was seen just once. The rearrangement links TRBV4-1 to TRBJ2-5, with 9 bases fitting TRBD2. Germline-derived CDR1 and CDR2 are MGHRA and YSYEKL. J lost 5 bases, V lost 1 base, and 14 bases had no gene match. The CDR3 has 18 amino acids. The CDR3 region has the DNA TGCGCCAGCAGCCAAGTGAGGCTAGCGGGGACCTCCGGGGAGACCCAGTACTTC. Translating gives CASSQVRLAGTSGETQYF.

This clonotype was detected only a few times. The chain employs TRBV10-3 and TRBJ2-1; TRBD2 agrees at 7 bases. The J segment lost 3 bases and the V segment lost 4 bases, leaving 3 bases of the junction unmatched. The length of the CDR3 is 14 residues. CDR1 ENHRY and CDR2 SYGVKD come from the germline V gene. The CDR3 nucleotides read TGTGCCATCAGTGTGGGCGGGAGCTACAATGAGCAGTTCTTC. This gives the protein CAISVGGSYNEQFF.

In this sample, this clonotype turned up a few times. This chain uses TRBV12-3 or TRBV12-4 with TRBJ2-7, with 11 nucleotides matching TRBD1. The CDR3 length is 15 residues. V trimming: 6 bases; J trimming: 3 bases; junction bases outside the gene matches: 7. Here the CDR3 DNA reads TGTGCCAGCAGCTCCGGGACAGGGGGACTCTACGAGCAGTACTTC. It codes for CASSSGTGGLYEQYF.

The gene calls are TRBV20-1 and TRBJ2-5, with TRBD2 as a possible D gene (5 bases). Trimming left V 7 bases short and J 11 bases short, with 26 bases between. This CDR3 has 14 amino acids. Germline CDR1 DFQATT, CDR2 SNEGSKA (reference sequence). The CDR3 DNA is TGCAGTGTAGCTAGGGAGATCGGTTGGAGTGAGCAGTACTTC. It is translated as CSVAREIGWSEQYF.

The rearrangement joins TRBV4-1 to TRBJ2-5; 9 positions agree with TRBD2. The end of the DNA is better explained by TRBJ2-7, so the J call may be wrong. CDR3 size: 17 residues. Per germline, CDR1 MGHRA and CDR2 YSYEKL. CDR3 in DNA: TGCGCCAGCAGCCAAGAAGGGCTAGCGGGAACCTCCTACGAGCAGTACTTC. Encoded protein: CASSQEGLAGTSYEQYF.

This chain links TRBV20-1 with TRBJ2-1, with D perhaps assigned TRBD1 or TRBD2 (5 bases each). The V and J ends lost 3 bases and 10 bases respectively, with 16 bases between them. CDR1 and CDR2 (germline): DFQATT, SNEGSKA (reference sequence). The CDR3 has 13 amino acids. The CDR3 loop is CSASLGTPPEQFF. The CDR3 DNA follows: TGCAGTGCTAGTTTAGGGACGCCCCCCGAGCAGTTCTTC.

The genes are TRBV24-1 and TRBJ2-1; 8 bases are a match to TRBD1. Germline V gene data show CDR1 as KGHDR and CDR2 as SFDVKD. The CDR3 extends over 15 amino acids. J gave up 9 bases and V 3 bases, and 9 bases lay outside the gene matches. The CDR3 spells CATSDPRTGNGEQFF. The CDR3 DNA reads TGTGCCACCAGTGATCCCCGGACAGGGAACGGTGAGCAGTTCTTC.

The J gene is TRBJ2-1, the V gene TRBV29-1; D is tentatively TRBD1 or TRBD2 (5 bases each). This CDR3 has 15 amino acids. The V gene's germline CDR1 is SQVTM and CDR2 ANQGSEA. V gave up 1 base and J gave up 8 bases, with 18 bases separating them. The CDR3 DNA is TGCAGCGTTGAAGGGGGGTGCTCGAGTAGCGATGAGCAGTTCTTC. Its protein product is CSVEGGCSSSDEQFF.

Details on this clonotype: The junction and the germline gene differ at one end; a read error may be behind it. The chain employs TRBV7-8 and TRBJ2-5; D is undetermined. The J call may be in error: the DNA end matches TRBJ2-7 better. This CDR3 spans 14 amino acids. The germline V gene encodes CDR1 SGHVS and CDR2 FQNEAQ. CDR3 in amino acids: CAISLVDRAYEQYF. For the CDR3, the DNA is TGTGCCATCAGCTTAGTGGACCGCGCCTACGAGCAGTACTTC.

The rearrangement joins TRBV2 to TRBJ1-1, with D possibly being TRBD1 (5 bases). Germline CDR1 SNHLY, CDR2 FYNNEI. This CDR3 spans 13 amino acids. Trimming cost V 3 bases and J 5 bases, with 10 bases left between them. The CDR3 sequence: CASSEVKGTEAFF. The CDR3 DNA reads as TGTGCCAGCAGTGAGGTAAAGGGGACTGAAGCTTTCTTT.

This clonotype was counted only a few times. V usage is TRBV12-3 or TRBV12-4 and J usage is TRBJ1-1, with no clear D. Trimming left V 3 bases short and J 1 base short, with 9 bases between. The CDR3 extends over 14 amino acids. The CDR3 is CASSLGRPNTEAFF. CDR3 nucleotides: TGTGCCAGCAGTTTGGGCCGACCGAACACTGAAGCTTTCTTT.

This chain links TRBV6-2 or TRBV6-3 with TRBJ2-7; the D gene is possibly TRBD1 (5 bases). The germline V and J ends were trimmed by 0 bases and 2 bases, with 8 bases remaining between them. The length of the CDR3 is 14 residues. Germline V gene sequence: CDR1 MNHEY, CDR2 SVGEGT. CDR3 region: CASSYSTVTYEQYF. The CDR3 DNA reads TGTGCCAGCAGTTACTCGACAGTAACCTACGAGCAGTACTTC.

The V gene is TRBV5-1, the J gene TRBJ2-7; TRBD2 agrees at 16 bases. Per the germline V gene, CDR1 is SGHRS and CDR2 is YFSETQ. The CDR3 covers 16 residues. The junction had 4 bases not matched to a gene; V was cut back by 0 bases and J by 7 bases. The CDR3 coding sequence is TGCGCCAGCAGCTTGGAAGGGACTAGCGGGAGGGGTGAGCAGTACTTC. As protein: CASSLEGTSGRGEQYF.

The genes are TRBV7-9 and TRBJ2-4, with 9 bases matching TRBD2. Near its end, the DNA agrees better with TRBJ2-7, so the J call may be wrong. This CDR3 is built from 16 residues. Germline lookup yields CDR1 SEHNR and CDR2 FQNEAQ (reference sequence). In DNA form, the CDR3 reads TGTGCCAGCAGCTCCACCTGGGTAGCGGGAGACCACGAGCAGTACTTC. Translated: CASSSTWVAGDHEQYF.

The chain employs TRBV5-1 and TRBJ1-4; D is unclear. This CDR3 is 13 amino acids long. Germline-derived CDR1 and CDR2 are SGHRS and YFSETQ. Between the trimmed V and J ends, which lost 5 bases and 0 bases, there was a span of 5 bases. CDR3 region: CASRPATNEKLFF. In nucleotides, the CDR3 is TGCGCCAGCAGGCCAGCAACTAATGAAAAACTGTTTTTT.

This clonotype was seen many times. The chain links TRBV5-1 to TRBJ2-7; no clear D. The CDR3 totals 11 residues. The ends were cut back, 4 bases at V and 12 bases at J, with 14 bases in the middle. Germline V gene sequence: CDR1 SGHRS, CDR2 YFSETQ. CDR3 sequence reads: CASSDYSVWYF. For the CDR3, the DNA is TGCGCCAGCAGCGATTACTCCGTCTGGTACTTC.